The rows below give T cell receptor beta chains drawn from one sample of a study of regulatory T cells in long-lasting Graves disease. Via MiXCR, TCRdb re-called the multiplex PCR reads, giving one row per CDR3 protein. The profile shows about 470,000 distinct CDR3 sequences, approximately 21% of them singletons. Sequencing used peripheral blood mononuclear cells (PBMCs), obtained when the disease was refractory, from a patient treated with antithyroid drugs. These receptors all stem from a female donor with Graves disease. Both conserved end residues are part of each CDR3. D genes are given only for firm matches. Size values are once, few and many counts, or a class for expanded clones, and some rows have none.

v_gene	abundance	len	j_gene	d_gene	CDR3aa	CDR3nt
TRBV6-1	many	17	TRBJ1-5	-	CASTGRSAGYSNQPQHF	TGTGCCAGCACCGGAAGGTCTGCAGGGTATAGCAATCAGCCCCAGCATTTT
TRBV29-1	few	13	TRBJ2-5	-	CSVVSGVGETQYF	TGCAGCGTTGTGTCGGGAGTGGGGGAGACCCAGTACTTC
TRBV20-1	many	12	TRBJ1-1	-	CSADSGTAVPFF	TGCAGTGCGGACTCTGGGACGGCAGTTCCTTTCTTT
TRBV12-5	many	15	TRBJ1-1	TRBD1	CASGPERTGGSAAFF	TGTGCTAGTGGTCCAGAACGGACAGGCGGGTCGGCAGCTTTCTTT
TRBV5-1	-	15	TRBJ1-1	TRBD1	CASSLAGQGDTEAFF	TGCGCCAGCAGCTTGGCGGGACAGGGTGATACTGAAGCTTTCTTT
TRBV6-2/TRBV6-3	-	16	TRBJ2-2	-	CASTTPPFPWTGELFF	TGTGCCAGCACCACACCCCCCTTCCCCTGGACCGGGGAGCTGTTTTTT
TRBV6-5	-	12	TRBJ2-4	-	CASSYSSYLQYF	TGTGCCAGCAGTTACTCTTCCTATCTTCAGTACTTC
TRBV27	many	16	TRBJ1-6	-	CASSLGQEGYNSPLHF	TGTGCCAGCAGTTTGGGGCAGGAGGGTTATAATTCACCCCTCCACTTT
TRBV19	few	19	TRBJ2-2	-	CASSPPGTDVLTRGGELFF	TGTGCCAGTAGTCCCCCTGGGACGGACGTGCTGACCAGGGGCGGGGAGCTGTTTTTT
TRBV20-1	few	15	TRBJ1-5	TRBD1	CSARDQSGGSQPQHF	TGCAGTGCTAGAGATCAGTCAGGGGGCAGTCAGCCCCAGCATTTT